Shown below are 27 T cell receptor beta chains from a single sample sequenced in a study of CD8+ T cells in alopecia areata. cDNA prepared by RNA extraction and subsequent reverse transcription served as the template for sequencing. Sequencing was performed with immunoSEQ multiplex PCR; in TCRdb, only in-frame clones are kept and a portion is missing. Here the sample spans 200,000 to 250,000 clones, approximately 52% being singletons. Sequencing used CD4+ T cells sorted from blood, obtained at week 0. All receptors come from a human donor with alopecia areata.

The CDR3 loop is CAWSVPGTAYEQYF. CDR3 sequence (DNA): TGTGCCTGGAGTGTACCCGGGACAGCCTACGAGCAGTACTTC. The chain combines TRBV30 with TRBJ2-7, with 7 bases identical to TRBD1. This CDR3 comprises 14 residues. CDR1 and CDR2 (germline): GTSNPN, SVGIG (reference sequence). Trimming took 0 bases from V and 2 from J; bases not matched to a gene: 4.

This clone was seen only a few times. V gene TRBV27 combines with J gene TRBJ2-6; no clear D. V lost 1 base and J lost 0, with 4 bases in between. This CDR3 has 15 amino acids. Germline CDR1 is MNHEY and CDR2 is SMNVEV (reference sequence). The CDR3 sequence is CASSLFGSGANVLTF. In nucleotides, the CDR3 is TGTGCCAGCAGTTTATTCGGCTCTGGGGCCAACGTCCTGACTTTC.

The chain joins TRBV18 to TRBJ2-3, with TRBD2 identical over 10 bases. The CDR3 runs to 16 residues. V shed 4 bases, J shed 0 bases, and the junction held 4 bases outside the gene matches. The germline gives CDR1 KGHSH, CDR2 LQKENI. CDR3 loop: CASSRTSGYSTDTQYF. CDR3 sequence (DNA): TGTGCCAGCTCACGGACTAGCGGCTACAGCACAGATACGCAGTATTTT. Together with reference TRBV18 and TRBJ2-3, the CDR3 gives the full variable domain: NAGVMQNPRHLVRRRGQEARLRCSPMKGHSHVYWYRQLPEEGLKFMVYLQKENIIDESGMPKERFSAEFPKEGPSILRIQQVVRGDSAAYFCASSRTSGYSTDTQYFGPGTRLTVL.

This clone has a handful of counts. CDR3 nucleotides: TGCGCCAGCAGCGCCAGAGTTGACACAGATACGCAGTATTTT. Amino acids: CASSARVDTDTQYF. The J gene is TRBJ2-3, the V gene TRBV5-1; D remains ambiguous. Germline CDR1 and CDR2: SGHRS and YFSETQ. Trimming took off 4 bases at V and 2 bases at J, with 11 bases between the two ends. This CDR3 spans 14 amino acids.

In nucleotides, the CDR3 is TGTGCCAGCAGCCGAGGACAGGGGGCTTACGAGCAGTACTTC. Translating it yields CASSRGQGAYEQYF. The V call is TRBV14, the J call TRBJ2-7; TRBD1 aligns across 11 bases. CDR1 and CDR2 (germline): SGHDN, FVKESK. This CDR3 region has 14 residues. Trimming removed 4 bases from V and 4 bases from J; junction bases left unmatched: 3.

The chain employs TRBV4-1 and TRBJ2-1; 9 bases line up with TRBD2. The CDR3 totals 17 residues. The V and J ends lost 4 bases and 1 base, in that order; junction bases with no gene match: 8. Germline loops: CDR1 MGHRA, CDR2 YSYEKL. The CDR3 coding sequence is TGCGCCAGCAGCCTCGGACTAGCGCGGAATTCCTACAATGAGCAGTTCTTC. Translation: CASSLGLARNSYNEQFF.

The gene calls are TRBV11-2 and TRBJ1-1, with TRBD1 matching 7 bases. Germline loops: CDR1 SGHAT, CDR2 FQNNGV. The ends lost 8 bases at V and 4 bases at J; junction bases unmatched: 13. The length of the CDR3 is 15 residues. This CDR3 is CASPPRGGRPTEAFF. In nucleotides, the CDR3 is TGTGCCAGCCCTCCCAGGGGGGGGCGACCCACTGAAGCTTTCTTT.

The chain uses TRBV5-4 and TRBJ2-6; D assignment may be TRBD1 or TRBD2 (6 bases each). Trimming stripped 0 bases from V and 2 bases from J, with 15 bases between. This CDR3 is 18 amino acids long. Germline V lookup: CDR1 SGHNT, CDR2 YYREEE (reference sequence). CDR3 region: CASSLDGPGATGANVLTF. The CDR3 region has the DNA TGTGCCAGCAGCTTGGATGGGCCGGGGGCGACTGGGGCCAACGTCCTGACTTTC. The variable domain in full, completed from reference TRBV5-4 and TRBJ2-6, reads ETGVTQSPTHLIKTRGQQVTLRCSSQSGHNTVSWYQQALGQGPQFIFQYYREEENGRGNFPPRFSGLQFPNYSSELNVNALELDDSALYLCASSLDGPGATGANVLTFGAGSRLTVL.

This clone was picked up one time. The chain combines TRBV5-4 with TRBJ2-7; 11 positions match TRBD2. This CDR3 is built from 13 residues. Germline CDR1 SGHNT, CDR2 YYREEE (reference sequence). V lost 9 bases, J lost 6 bases, and 8 bases stayed unmatched. In nucleotides, the CDR3 is TGTGCCATGGAGACTAGCGGGAATCTCGAGCAGTACTTC. The encoded protein is CAMETSGNLEQYF.

The chain employs TRBV30 and TRBJ1-1, with TRBD1 identical over 9 bases. This CDR3 has 14 residues. Trimming removed 4 bases from V and 6 bases from J; junction bases left unmatched: 9. Germline CDR1 and CDR2: GTSNPN and SVGIG (reference sequence). CDR3 in DNA: TGTGCCTGGATAAGGGTAGGGACAGGGTCTGAAGCTTTCTTT. Translation: CAWIRVGTGSEAFF.

In this sample, this clone turned up a few times. This rearrangement joins TRBV19 to TRBJ1-5; tentatively, D is TRBD1 (5 bases). CDR3 length: 14 amino acids. V was shortened by 5 bases and J by 2 bases, with 10 bases between the two germline ends. Germline values: CDR1 LNHDA, CDR2 SQIVND (reference sequence). CDR3 nucleotide sequence: TGTGCCAGTAGTCCAGGGCTCCGCAATCAGCCCCAGCATTTT. It is translated as CASSPGLRNQPQHF.

The chain combines TRBV2 with TRBJ2-4; perhaps TRBD2 as D (6 bases). CDR1 is SNHLY, CDR2 FYNNEI, per germline. CDR3 length: 13 residues. With 3 bases removed from V and 8 bases from J, the gap between germline ends came to 11 bases. The CDR3 DNA is TGTGCCAGCAGTGATCGGCCTAGCGACATTCAGTACTTC. Protein sequence: CASSDRPSDIQYF.

The chain is built from TRBV11-2 and TRBJ2-3; 7 nucleotides line up with TRBD1. The CDR3 totals 14 residues. Germline V CDR1 and CDR2: SGHAT, FQNNGV. J lost 7 bases, V lost 7 bases, and 11 bases had no gene match. The CDR3 DNA follows: TGTGCCAGCAACCCACAGGGGCGAGGATATACGCAGTATTTT. It yields the protein CASNPQGRGYTQYF.

This clone was found once. The same CDR3 arises from other DNA sequences in this sample as well. The rearrangement joins TRBV5-1 to TRBJ1-1; 7 bases line up with TRBD1. With 4 bases clipped from V and 3 bases from J, the junction kept 3 bases outside the gene matches. Germline CDR1 and CDR2: SGHRS and YFSETQ. This CDR3 has 13 amino acids. CDR3 sequence reads: CASSPTGDTEAFF. DNA for the CDR3: TGCGCCAGCAGCCCTACAGGGGACACTGAAGCTTTCTTT.

The chain combines TRBV7-2 with TRBJ1-1; TRBD1 might be the D (5 bases). CDR3 length: 16 residues. V shed 4 bases and J shed 1 base, with 16 bases lying between them. The germline V gene has CDR1 SGHTA and CDR2 FQGNSA. The CDR3 protein is CASSSSRGTANTEAFF. The CDR3 coding sequence is TGTGCCAGCAGCTCGAGTCGTGGGACGGCGAACACTGAAGCTTTCTTT.

The CDR3 spells CASSYSGTQRGYTF. CDR3 coding DNA: TGTGCCAGCAGTTACTCGGGTACCCAAAGGGGCTACACCTTC. The chain combines TRBV6-5 with TRBJ1-2; D unresolved. Germline V gene data show CDR1 as MNHEY and CDR2 as SVGAGI. The CDR3 is 14 amino acids. V gave up 0 bases and J gave up 8 bases, with 13 bases separating them.

The chain combines TRBV18 with TRBJ1-1; the match to TRBD1 covers 8 bases. CDR1 is KGHSH, CDR2 LQKENI, per germline. Trimming removed 4 bases from V and 5 bases from J; junction bases left unmatched: 6. The CDR3 runs 14 residues. CDR3 bases: TGTGCCAGCTCACTTGGACAGGGAGGGACTGAAGCTTTCTTT. It specifies CASSLGQGGTEAFF.

The chain uses TRBV4-1 and TRBJ2-1; weak D call: TRBD2 (6 bases). V gave up 2 bases and J gave up 6 bases, with 14 bases separating them. The CDR3 totals 15 residues. Germline CDR1 MGHRA, CDR2 YSYEKL. CDR3 sequence (DNA): TGCGCCAGCAGCCAATTCGGGAGTTTGATCAATGAGCAGTTCTTC. Amino acids: CASSQFGSLINEQFF.

CDR3 nucleotide sequence: TGTGCCAGCAGCGGTGGACGGGGAACCAACTATGGCTACACCTTC. Protein product: CASSGGRGTNYGYTF. The chain has TRBV2 and TRBJ1-2, with D unresolved. There are 15 residues in the CDR3. Trimming removed 6 bases at V and 2 bases at J, with 16 bases between. Germline loops: CDR1 SNHLY, CDR2 FYNNEI.

The genes are TRBV18 and TRBJ2-5; possible D gene TRBD2, 5 bases. V was pared by 3 bases and J by 3 bases, with 8 bases between. The CDR3 consists of 13 residues. Germline CDR1 and CDR2: KGHSH and LQKENI. CDR3 region: CASSPGLEETQYF. Here the CDR3 DNA reads TGTGCCAGCTCACCTGGACTGGAAGAGACCCAGTACTTC.

The chain carries TRBV25-1 and TRBJ2-7; either TRBD1 or TRBD2 may supply D (5 bases each). Germline CDR1 and CDR2: MGHDK and SYGVNS. Between the trimmed V and J ends, which lost 1 base and 7 bases, there was a span of 11 bases. The CDR3 is made up of 13 amino acids. DNA of the CDR3: TGTGCCAGCAGTGAATCCGGGGCAAAGGAGCAGTACTTC. Translated: CASSESGAKEQYF.

The J gene is TRBJ1-2, the V gene TRBV30; 7 positions match TRBD1. J was trimmed by 2 bases and V by 3 bases; bases with no gene match: 6. Germline CDR1 is GTSNPN and CDR2 is SVGIG (reference sequence). The CDR3 is 14 residues long. CDR3 coding DNA: TGTGCCTGGAGCAATCCGGGACAGAACTATGGCTACACCTTC. It translates to CAWSNPGQNYGYTF.

J is TRBJ1-4 and V is TRBV6-5; no reliable D call. There are 13 residues in the CDR3. Germline V gene lookup returns CDR1 MNHEY and CDR2 SVGAGI. With 6 bases removed from V and 8 bases from J, the gap between germline ends came to 13 bases. The CDR3 DNA follows: TGTGCCAGCAGCCCCCACGGAGGGGAAAAACTGTTTTTT. Protein: CASSPHGGEKLFF.

The chain uses TRBV7-9 and TRBJ2-3; D is perhaps TRBD1 (5 bases). The CDR3 runs 14 residues. Trimming removed 5 bases at V and 0 bases at J, with 9 bases between. Germline values: CDR1 SEHNR, CDR2 FQNEAQ (reference sequence). The CDR3 here is CASSEDRSTDTQYF. The CDR3 nucleotides read TGTGCCAGCAGCGAAGACAGAAGCACAGATACGCAGTATTTT.

The J gene is TRBJ2-3, the V gene TRBV10-3; D may correspond to TRBD1 or TRBD2 (5 bases each). Trimming removed 8 bases from V and 5 bases from J, with 11 bases in between. From germline, CDR1 is ENHRY and CDR2 SYGVKD. There are 12 residues in the CDR3. The CDR3 region is CAIGGLGDTQYF. In nucleotides, the CDR3 is TGTGCCATCGGGGGTCTTGGAGATACGCAGTATTTT.

The V and J genes are TRBV5-1 and TRBJ2-2; 8 bases match TRBD2. Germline CDR1 is SGHRS and CDR2 is YFSETQ. The V segment lost 6 bases and the J segment 3 bases; nucleotides outside the gene matches: 4. CDR3 length: 14 residues. The CDR3 protein is CASISGDHTGELFF. The DNA of the CDR3 is TGCGCCAGCATTAGCGGGGACCACACCGGGGAGCTGTTTTTT.

V is TRBV30 and J is TRBJ2-1; D perhaps matches TRBD2 (5 bases). Trimming left V 0 bases short and J 7 bases short, with 10 bases between. CDR1 is GTSNPN and CDR2 is SVGIG in the germline V gene (reference sequence). This CDR3 is 13 amino acids long. CDR3 bases: TGTGCCTGGAGTGTTCGGACTCATAATGAGCAGTTCTTC. Residues: CAWSVRTHNEQFF.